These T cell receptor beta chains were read from a single sample in a study of CD8 T cells in ankylosing spondylitis. One entry per CDR3 protein results from TCRdb running MiXCR on the 5' RACE reads. The repertoire holds 700,000 to 1,000,000 distinct CDR3 sequences, with about 10% as singletons. Sample: blood, either unsorted or a sorted T cell fraction (not recorded which). The source of these receptors is a male donor with ankylosing spondylitis. Each CDR3 is given with its conserved first and last residue. Fields, in order: CDR3 protein, CDR3 DNA, V gene, D gene, J gene, clone size. The D gene is left open where the match is weak. Part of the rows lack a size; the others show once, few, many or a class for expanded clones.

CASSFDPGRDCYF | TGTGCCAGCAGCTTTGACCCCGGGAGGGACTGCTACTTC | TRBV7-9 | TRBD2 | TRBJ2-7 | few
CSARGVWRDQIRNTQYF | TGCAGTGCTCGCGGTGTATGGCGGGACCAAATAAGAAATACGCAGTATTTT | TRBV20-1 | NA | TRBJ2-3 | many
CASNADGMNTEAFF | TGTGCCAGCAACGCCGACGGTATGAACACTGAAGCTTTCTTT | TRBV9 | NA | TRBJ1-1 | few
CASGPRSSKAQYF | TGTGCCAGCGGACCGCGGTCTAGTAAGGCCCAGTACTTC | TRBV7-6 | NA | TRBJ2-5 | few
CSAFQGIAEAFF | TGCAGCGCCTTCCAGGGTATAGCTGAAGCTTTCTTT | TRBV29-1 | NA | TRBJ1-1 | many
CASSPVLAQGGETQYF | TGTGCCAGCAGTCCCGTCTTGGCCCAGGGGGGAGAGACCCAGTACTTC | TRBV6-1 | NA | TRBJ2-5 | NA
CSAGGRVHEQYF | TGCAGTGCAGGGGGTAGGGTCCACGAGCAGTACTTC | TRBV20-1 | NA | TRBJ2-7 | many
CASSESLQGWNTEAFF | TGTGCCAGCTCAGAAAGTCTACAGGGGTGGAACACTGAAGCTTTCTTT | TRBV18 | TRBD1 | TRBJ1-1 | NA
CASSYGDGYQETQYF | TGTGCCAGCAGTTATGGGGACGGCTACCAAGAGACCCAGTACTTC | TRBV6-5 | NA | TRBJ2-5 | NA
CSVEGILNTEAFF | TGCAGCGTTGAAGGGATTCTGAACACTGAAGCTTTCTTT | TRBV29-1 | NA | TRBJ1-1 | many
CSARDWGTERETQYF | TGCAGTGCTAGAGATTGGGGAACCGAGAGAGAGACCCAGTACTTC | TRBV20-1 | NA | TRBJ2-5 | few
CSAELSSYNEQFF | TGCAGTGCAGAGTTAAGCTCCTACAATGAGCAGTTCTTC | TRBV20-1 | NA | TRBJ2-1 | NA
CSVGRGGRETQYF | TGCAGCGTTGGTCGGGGCGGGCGGGAGACCCAGTACTTC | TRBV29-1 | NA | TRBJ2-5 | few
CASSIRNRPAGTEAFF | TGTGCCAGTAGTATAAGAAACCGACCCGCCGGGACTGAAGCTTTCTTT | TRBV19 | NA | TRBJ1-1 | NA
CASSLGWSSFYEQYF | TGTGCCAGCAGCTTAGGTTGGTCTAGCTTCTACGAGCAGTACTTC | TRBV7-2 | NA | TRBJ2-7 | NA
CASSQEGLSYEQYF | TGTGCCAGCAGCCAAGAAGGACTGTCCTACGAGCAGTACTTC | TRBV4-2 | NA | TRBJ2-7 | many
CAISGHASGKNNEQFF | TGTGCCATCAGTGGGCATGCTAGCGGGAAGAACAATGAGCAGTTCTTC | TRBV10-3 | TRBD2 | TRBJ2-1 | NA
CASSLDYSSLNTEAFF | TGTGCCAGCAGCTTAGACTACAGCAGCCTGAACACTGAAGCTTTCTTT | TRBV7-2 | NA | TRBJ1-1 | few
CASSTDRDTEAFF | TGTGCCAGCTCAACGGACAGGGACACTGAAGCTTTCTTT | TRBV18 | TRBD1 | TRBJ1-1 | NA
CASRPGTGRGTDTQYF | TGTGCCAGCAGACCCGGGACAGGGAGGGGAACAGATACGCAGTATTTT | TRBV28 | TRBD1 | TRBJ2-3 | NA
CASSLVTAGDTQYF | TGCGCCAGCAGTCTAGTCACTGCGGGGGATACGCAGTATTTT | TRBV10-1 | NA | TRBJ2-3 | NA
CASSLFRLANPGRELFF | TGTGCCAGCAGCTTATTCCGACTAGCGAACCCTGGACGGGAGCTGTTTTTT | TRBV7-2 | TRBD2 | TRBJ2-2 | NA
CASSHGTGTTGELFF | TGCGCCAGCAGCCATGGGACAGGGACTACCGGGGAGCTGTTTTTT | TRBV5-1 | TRBD1 | TRBJ2-2 | few
CASSLPTGGGYTF | TGTGCCAGCAGCCTCCCGACGGGAGGTGGCTACACCTTC | TRBV7-9 | NA | TRBJ1-2 | few
CASSRRDREAYEQYF | TGTGCCAGCAGCCGCCGGGACAGGGAAGCCTACGAGCAGTACTTC | TRBV7-2 | TRBD1 | TRBJ2-7 | NA
CATSSPSHQGGEQFF | TGTGCCACCAGCAGCCCCTCACACCAGGGGGGTGAGCAGTTCTTC | TRBV15 | NA | TRBJ2-1 | NA
CASPKRRKTSYEQYF | TGTGCCAGCCCCAAGAGACGGAAAACCTCCTACGAGCAGTACTTC | TRBV6-1 | NA | TRBJ2-7 | few
CASSLRTGQRLLYGYTF | TGCGCCAGCAGCTTACGGACAGGACAGAGGTTGTTGTATGGCTACACCTTC | TRBV4-1 | TRBD1 | TRBJ1-2 | few
CASSPGLAGGPSSFRRNEQFF | TGTGCCAGCAGCCCGGGACTAGCGGGAGGGCCATCCTCCTTCAGGCGCAATGAGCAGTTCTTC | TRBV9 | TRBD2 | TRBJ2-1 | few
CASSTSGASTDTQYF | TGTGCCAGCAGCACTAGCGGGGCAAGCACAGATACGCAGTATTTT | TRBV11-3 | TRBD2 | TRBJ2-3 | NA
CAWSVVGASTDTQYF | TGTGCCTGGAGTGTAGTGGGGGCGAGCACAGATACGCAGTATTTT | TRBV30 | NA | TRBJ2-3 | NA
CASSLLSGRIYNEQFF | TGTGCCAGCAGTCTTCTCAGCGGGAGGATTTACAATGAGCAGTTCTTC | TRBV7-9 | TRBD2 | TRBJ2-1 | NA
CASSQDDDREVTQYF | TGTGCCAGCAGCCAAGATGATGACAGGGAAGTGACCCAGTACTTC | TRBV4-2 | TRBD1 | TRBJ2-5 | few
CASSVGLGLSYNEQFF | TGTGCCAGCAGCGTAGGACTTGGGTTATCCTACAATGAGCAGTTCTTC | TRBV9 | NA | TRBJ2-1 | NA
CSAQSPGQSRGQFF | TGCAGTGCTCAGAGTCCGGGACAGTCAAGGGGGCAGTTCTTC | TRBV20-1 | TRBD1 | TRBJ2-1 | few
CASSERAAYEQYF | TGTGCCAGCAGTGAACGGGCAGCCTACGAGCAGTACTTC | TRBV6-1 | NA | TRBJ2-7 | few
CSAGQGGETQYF | TGCAGTGCGGGACAGGGAGGAGAGACCCAGTACTTC | TRBV20-1 | TRBD1 | TRBJ2-5 | few
CSVELHSVGLRYEQYF | TGCAGCGTTGAACTCCACTCCGTGGGTTTACGGTACGAGCAGTACTTC | TRBV29-1 | NA | TRBJ2-7 | few
CASSLPAGGGRGYTF | TGTGCCAGCAGCTTACCCGCCGGGGGGGGTCGAGGCTACACCTTC | TRBV7-2 | NA | TRBJ1-2 | few
CASSPRGARTGELFF | TGTGCCAGCAGTCCAAGGGGGGCTCGCACCGGGGAGCTGTTTTTT | TRBV27 | NA | TRBJ2-2 | NA
CSAKDPNLPYEQYF | TGCAGTGCTAAAGACCCTAACCTACCATACGAGCAGTACTTC | TRBV20-1 | NA | TRBJ2-7 | few
CSVWTGRMGGNTIYF | TGCAGCGTGTGGACAGGCCGGATGGGAGGAAACACCATATATTTT | TRBV29-1 | TRBD1 | TRBJ1-3 | few
CASSWDRGRDEQFF | TGTGCCAGCAGCTGGGACAGGGGCAGGGATGAGCAGTTCTTC | TRBV5-5 | TRBD1 | TRBJ2-1 | many
CASSLSEPTDTQYF | TGTGCCAGCAGCCTTAGCGAACCCACAGATACGCAGTATTTT | TRBV9 | NA | TRBJ2-3 | NA
CASRVSGTGKLEQYF | TGTGCCAGCAGGGTGTCTGGGACAGGGAAACTCGAGCAGTACTTC | TRBV12-3/TRBV12-4 | TRBD1 | TRBJ2-7 | NA
CSARLNQNTEAFF | TGCAGTGCTAGACTTAACCAGAACACTGAAGCTTTCTTT | TRBV20-1 | NA | TRBJ1-1 | few
CSARDAVTGGYGYTF | TGCAGTGCTAGAGATGCTGTTACAGGGGGGTATGGCTACACCTTC | TRBV20-1 | TRBD1 | TRBJ1-2 | few